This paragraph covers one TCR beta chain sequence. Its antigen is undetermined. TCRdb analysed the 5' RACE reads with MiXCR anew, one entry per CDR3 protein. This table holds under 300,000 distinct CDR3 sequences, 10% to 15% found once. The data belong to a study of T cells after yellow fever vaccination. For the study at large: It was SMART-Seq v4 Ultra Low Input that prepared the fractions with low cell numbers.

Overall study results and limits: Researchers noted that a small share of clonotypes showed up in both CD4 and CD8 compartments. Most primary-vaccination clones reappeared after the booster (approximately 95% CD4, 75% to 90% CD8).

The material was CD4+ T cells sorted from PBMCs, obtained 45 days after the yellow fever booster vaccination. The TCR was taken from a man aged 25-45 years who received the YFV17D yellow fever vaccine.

CDR3 nucleotides: TGCAGCGTTTTTAGCGGGAGGGCCCAATTAACAGATACGCAGTATTTT. It encodes CSVFSGRAQLTDTQYF. This chain joins TRBV29-1 and TRBJ2-3; 11 nucleotides align to TRBD2. The junction had 10 bases not matched to a gene; V was cut back by 5 bases and J by 3 bases. This CDR3 comprises 16 residues. CDR1 is SQVTM and CDR2 is ANQGSEA in the germline V gene.